The 22 T cell receptor beta chains presented below share a single source sample, sequenced in a study of Ad26.COV2.S vaccination and SARS-CoV-2 variants. As for treatment: 19 received Ad26.COV2.S at low or high dose, single or two shots; 5 received placebo; per-sample allocation not given. The samples date from day 63 after the first vaccine or placebo injection. Measured with immunoSEQ multiplex PCR; TCRdb has only the in-frame clones, and not every one. The table shows a few hundred thousand clones, with over 75% occurring only once. The input for sequencing was peripheral blood, taken in a trial of Ad26.COV2.S vaccine versus placebo. These receptors all come from a person between 18 and 59 years old who received the Ad26.COV2.S COVID-19 vaccine or a placebo.

The rearrangement links TRBV30 to TRBJ2-7; weak D call: TRBD2 (6 bases). The CDR3 extends over 16 amino acids. Per germline, CDR1 GTSNPN and CDR2 SVGIG (reference sequence). V was clipped by 5 bases and J by 0 bases, with 20 bases between them. CDR3 residues: CAWDHFPEGYSYEQYF. In nucleotides, the CDR3 is TGTGCCTGGGACCACTTTCCGGAGGGATACTCCTACGAGCAGTACTTC.

The J gene is TRBJ2-3, the V gene TRBV2; a possible D gene is TRBD1 (6 bases). V was cut by 7 bases and J by 6 bases, with 14 bases left in between. There are 13 residues in the CDR3. Germline CDR1 SNHLY, CDR2 FYNNEI. The CDR3 DNA reads TGTGCCAGCACCAAGGACAGCGTTGATACGCAGTATTTT. Its protein product is CASTKDSVDTQYF.

This clone was seen a single time. V usage is TRBV7-8 and J usage is TRBJ1-1; unclear D gene. This CDR3 is 13 amino acids long. V lost 4 bases and J lost 4, with 10 bases in between. CDR1 SGHVS and CDR2 FQNEAQ come from the germline V gene. The CDR3 protein is CASSYVRTTEAFF. Here the CDR3 DNA reads TGTGCCAGCAGCTACGTAAGAACCACTGAAGCTTTCTTT.

This clone was seen a few times. The rearrangement uses TRBV27 and TRBJ1-1, with a weak D call TRBD1 (6 bases). There are 14 residues in the CDR3. With 3 bases removed from V and 1 base from J, the gap between germline ends came to 9 bases. The germline CDR1 and CDR2 sequences are MNHEY and SMNVEV (reference sequence). CDR3 amino acids: CASSFGGGNTEAFF. Here the CDR3 DNA reads TGTGCCAGCAGTTTTGGGGGCGGGAACACTGAAGCTTTCTTT.

This sequence joins TRBV15 and TRBJ1-4; D is possibly TRBD1 (6 bases). Trimming removed 0 bases at V and 0 bases at J, with 14 bases between. The germline V gene has CDR1 LNHNV and CDR2 YYDKDF (reference sequence). This CDR3 has 18 amino acids. As DNA, the CDR3 is TGTGCCACCAGCAGAGATCTCGGGGGGCAATCAACTAATGAAAAACTGTTTTTT. This codes for CATSRDLGGQSTNEKLFF.

V gene TRBV24-1 combines with J gene TRBJ2-7, with 8 positions matching TRBD1. The germline V gene encodes CDR1 KGHDR and CDR2 SFDVKD. V was pared by 3 bases and J by 12 bases, with 9 bases of the junction left unmatched. This CDR3 has 13 amino acids. CDR3 loop: CATSDRTGTQRYF. For the CDR3, the DNA is TGTGCCACCAGTGATCGGACAGGGACTCAGAGGTACTTC.

The V and J genes are TRBV11-2 and TRBJ1-2; D is undetermined. Germline CDR1 is SGHAT and CDR2 is FQNNGV. Trimming removed 5 bases at V and 8 bases at J, with 18 bases between. The CDR3 consists of 14 residues. The CDR3 nucleotides are TGTGCCAGCAGCACCCCAGACTCGCCGGGGGGCTACACCTTC. Protein product: CASSTPDSPGGYTF.

This chain joins TRBV7-5 and TRBJ2-1; the table assigns TRBD2, which was not confirmed against the DNA. TRBV7-5 corresponds to a pseudogene. The CDR3 is made up of 16 amino acids. In nucleotides, the CDR3 is TGTGCCAGAAGCCCGCTGCGTGGTTGGTCCTACAATGAGCAGTTCTTC. Translating it yields CARSPLRGWSYNEQFF.

The chain couples TRBV5-6 to TRBJ2-7; D could derive from TRBD1 or TRBD2 (6 bases each). V lost 3 bases, J lost 1 base, and 14 bases lay in between. The CDR3 is 15 residues long. Germline CDR1 and CDR2: SGHDT and YYEEEE. The CDR3 loop reads CASSSMGGPSYEQYF. The CDR3 nucleotides read TGTGCCAGCAGCTCTATGGGGGGCCCGTCCTACGAGCAGTACTTC. Full variable domain (rest looked up from reference TRBV5-6 and TRBJ2-7): DAGVTQSPTHLIKTRGQQVTLRCSPKSGHDTVSWYQQALGQGPQFIFQYYEEEERQRGNFPDRFSGHQFPNYSSELNVNALLLGDSALYLCASSSMGGPSYEQYFGPGTRLTVT.

The chain employs TRBV14 and TRBJ1-2, with D perhaps TRBD1 (5 bases). The V end was cut by 3 bases, the J end by 6 bases, with 14 bases between. Germline CDR1 SGHDN, CDR2 FVKESK. The CDR3 runs 14 residues. CDR3 region: CASSHGTLRNGYTF. The CDR3 DNA sequence: TGTGCCAGCAGCCACGGGACGTTGAGGAATGGCTACACCTTC.

V usage is TRBV7-8 and J usage is TRBJ1-4; 8 positions match TRBD1. There are 15 residues in the CDR3. V dropped 5 bases and J dropped 4; count of bases not matched to a gene: 6. The germline V gene has CDR1 SGHVS and CDR2 FQNEAQ. The CDR3 DNA sequence: TGTGCCAGCAGCGCCTGGACAGGGTTTAATGAAAAACTGTTTTTT. The encoded protein is CASSAWTGFNEKLFF.

This sequence joins TRBV30 and TRBJ2-7; 9 bases are shared with TRBD1. The V and J ends lost 1 base and 6 bases, in that order; junction bases with no gene match: 4. CDR3 size: 13 residues. CDR1 and CDR2 from the germline V gene are GTSNPN and SVGIG (reference sequence). This chain's CDR3 is CAWSGTGDGEQYF. The CDR3 DNA sequence: TGTGCCTGGAGTGGGACAGGGGACGGCGAGCAGTACTTC.

The gene calls are TRBV2 and TRBJ2-2; D remains unclear. Trimming cost V 3 bases and J 3 bases, with 20 bases left between them. The CDR3 runs to 18 residues. In germline, CDR1 is SNHLY, CDR2 FYNNEI. This CDR3 is CASSEDGPSRWDTGELFF. The CDR3 DNA follows: TGTGCCAGCAGTGAGGACGGCCCCTCCCGGTGGGACACCGGGGAGCTGTTTTTT. Variable domain in full (rest from reference TRBV2 and TRBJ2-2): EPEVTQTPSHQVTQMGQEVILRCVPISNHLYFYWYRQILGQKVEFLVSFYNNEISEKSEIFDDQFSVERPDGSNFTLKIRSTKLEDSAMYFCASSEDGPSRWDTGELFFGEGSRLTVL.

The chain is built from TRBV7-6 and TRBJ1-2; TRBD1 matches 11 bases. CDR3 length: 15 amino acids. The V and J ends lost 6 bases and 5 bases, in that order; junction bases with no gene match: 8. Looked up from germline, CDR1 is SGHVS and CDR2 is FNYEAQ. This CDR3 reads CASRKGTGGGYGYTF. The CDR3 DNA is TGTGCCAGCAGAAAGGGGACAGGGGGTGGGTATGGCTACACCTTC.

This rearrangement joins TRBV28 to TRBJ1-3; D gene uncertain. The CDR3 is made up of 12 amino acids. V was cut by 7 bases and J by 0 bases, with 4 bases left in between. CDR1 MDHEN and CDR2 SYDVKM come from the germline V gene. The CDR3 DNA reads as TGTGCCAGCACGTCCTCTGGAAACACCATATATTTT. This encodes CASTSSGNTIYF.

The rearrangement uses TRBV4-2 and TRBJ1-2; the D gene is possibly TRBD1 (5 bases). The germline V and J ends were trimmed by 0 bases and 4 bases, with 12 bases remaining between them. Looked up from germline, CDR1 is LGHNA and CDR2 is YNFKEQ. This CDR3 is 15 amino acids long. The CDR3 DNA follows: TGTGCCAGCAGCCAAGATCTGGGACCGTCCTATGGCTACACCTTC. Protein: CASSQDLGPSYGYTF.

This clone was seen repeatedly, ten times or more. Within the sample, other DNA sequences also encode this same CDR3. This chain connects TRBV30 to TRBJ1-2; the D is unclear. Germline V CDR1 and CDR2: GTSNPN, SVGIG (reference sequence). The CDR3 covers 11 residues. Trimming stripped 1 base from V and 5 bases from J, with 5 bases between. The CDR3 here is CAWSALYGYTF. The DNA for the CDR3 is TGTGCCTGGAGTGCTCTTTATGGCTACACCTTC.

V and J are TRBV4-3 and TRBJ2-5, with 12 bases lining up with TRBD1. The CDR3 has 20 residues. Germline CDR1 and CDR2: LGHNA and YSLEER. J lost 0 bases, V lost 0 bases, and 11 bases had no gene match. The CDR3 is CASSQDRGLGTGGHQETQYF. CDR3 nucleotide sequence: TGCGCCAGCAGCCAAGATCGTGGGCTGGGGACAGGGGGCCACCAAGAGACCCAGTACTTC.

This clone showed up just a few times. The chain carries TRBV9 and TRBJ1-2; D might be TRBD1 (6 bases). This CDR3 contains 15 residues. CDR1 and CDR2 (germline): SGDLS, YYNGEE. V was pared by 2 bases and J by 8 bases, with 19 bases between. Here the CDR3 reads CASSVHGDSQGGYTF. Here the CDR3 DNA reads TGTGCCAGCAGCGTCCATGGTGACAGCCAGGGGGGCTACACCTTC.

This clone was seen only once. The V gene is TRBV6-6, the J gene TRBJ2-1, with unresolved D. Germline-derived CDR1 and CDR2 are MNHNY and SVGAGI (reference sequence). There are 15 residues in the CDR3. The V end was cut by 2 bases, the J end by 6 bases, with 14 bases between. The CDR3 nucleotides read TGTGCCAGCAGTTACCGGACCATCCGGAGCAATGAGCAGTTCTTC. Translated, it gives CASSYRTIRSNEQFF.

The chain links TRBV5-5 to TRBJ1-6; perhaps TRBD1 as D (6 bases). The V and J ends lost 1 base and 6 bases respectively, with 17 bases between them. The CDR3 has 17 amino acids. Germline-derived CDR1 and CDR2 are SGHKS and YYEKEE (reference sequence). The CDR3 spells CASSLFKGQGSNSPLHF. The CDR3 region has the DNA TGTGCCAGCAGCTTGTTTAAAGGGCAGGGGAGTAATTCACCCCTCCACTTT.

This chain joins TRBV6-6 and TRBJ1-1; 10 bases map to TRBD1. The CDR3 totals 14 residues. Germline-derived CDR1 and CDR2 are MNHNY and SVGAGI (reference sequence). J was trimmed by 4 bases and V by 7 bases; bases with no gene match: 6. The CDR3 DNA is TGTGCCAGCACCCCGAGGACAGGGGGCACTGAAGCTTTCTTT. Amino acids: CASTPRTGGTEAFF.